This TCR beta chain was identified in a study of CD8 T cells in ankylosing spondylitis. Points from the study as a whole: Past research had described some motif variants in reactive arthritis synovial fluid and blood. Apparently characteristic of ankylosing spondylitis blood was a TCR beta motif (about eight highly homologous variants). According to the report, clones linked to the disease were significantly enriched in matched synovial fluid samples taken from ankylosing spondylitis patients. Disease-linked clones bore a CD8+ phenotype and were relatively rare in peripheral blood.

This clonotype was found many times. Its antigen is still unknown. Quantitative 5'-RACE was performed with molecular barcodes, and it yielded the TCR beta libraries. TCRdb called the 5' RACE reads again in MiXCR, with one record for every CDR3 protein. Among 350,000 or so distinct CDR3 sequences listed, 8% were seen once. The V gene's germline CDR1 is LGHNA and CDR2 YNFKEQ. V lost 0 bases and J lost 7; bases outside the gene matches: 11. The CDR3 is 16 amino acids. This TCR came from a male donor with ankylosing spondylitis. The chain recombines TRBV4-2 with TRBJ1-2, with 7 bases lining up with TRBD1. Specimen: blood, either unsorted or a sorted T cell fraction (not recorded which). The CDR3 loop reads CASSQDLPGGRFGYTF. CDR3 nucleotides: TGTGCCAGCAGCCAAGATCTCCCAGGGGGGCGATTTGGCTACACCTTC.